The present T cell receptor beta chain was sequenced within a study of shared clonotypes between healthy human individuals. Produced via immunoSEQ multiplex PCR; TCRdb's table is partial and in-frame only. The table shows 2 million to 2.5 million clones, with around 92% occurring only once. Trimming removed 5 bases from V and 6 bases from J, with 13 bases in between. CDR1 and CDR2 (germline): SGHAT, FQNNGV. The CDR3 loop spans 13 amino acids. This rearrangement joins TRBV11-2 to TRBJ1-1; D gene uncertain. This TCR derives from a man younger than 30 in good health. Some clones in this sample may be carry-over from other donors' samples. The sequencing input was naive CD4+ T cells from PBMCs. Sample subset: CD45RA+ positively selected. The CDR3 bases are TGTGCCAGCAGCCCCCGGTGGGCGGCTGAAGCTTTCTTT. Translation: CASSPRWAAEAFF.